This T cell receptor beta chain comes out of a study of shared clonotypes between healthy human individuals. Ten or more counts support this clone. Per germline, CDR1 LNHDA and CDR2 SQIVND (reference sequence). V was pared by 6 bases and J by 4 bases, with 24 bases between. This CDR3 region has 17 residues. Profiling relied on immunoSEQ multiplex PCR, and the TCRdb table lists in-frame clones only, not all of them. The sample records about 1.1 million clones, 60% to 85% being singletons. This sequence was found in a man aged 18 to 30 in good health. Some clones in this sample may be carry-over from other donors' samples. The sample was memory CD4+ T cells from PBMCs. Subset in this sample: CD45RA-negative fraction. The chain employs TRBV19 and TRBJ2-5; TRBD1 might be the D (6 bases). The CDR3 DNA reads as TGTGCCAGTAGCCCGACCACTACAGGGTTAAGAGGAGAGACCCAGTACTTC. The encoded protein is CASSPTTTGLRGETQYF.